The 22 T cell receptor beta chains given below trace back to one sample, sequenced in a study of blood T cell repertoires in COVID-19. This table comes from immunoSEQ multiplex PCR, and its TCRdb copy is limited to in-frame clones, with some not included. The top ten clones hold 2.5% to 3% of a sample with about 270,000 clones, roughly nine tenths of them seen once. The sequenced sample consisted of PBMCs or T cells enriched from blood (not recorded which). These receptor sequences come from a woman in her fifties or sixties who had recovered from COVID-19.

V usage is TRBV10-2 and J usage is TRBJ2-7; no firm D call. The CDR3 totals 14 residues. Germline assignment: CDR1 WSHSY and CDR2 SAAADI. Trimming took 4 bases from V and 3 from J, leaving 13 bases between them. The CDR3 is CASSGPRTHYEQYF. Here the CDR3 DNA reads TGCGCCAGCAGTGGTCCGAGAACCCACTACGAGCAGTACTTC.

The rearrangement joins TRBV27 to TRBJ1-4; maybe TRBD1 (6 bases). The CDR3 contains 17 residues. Per germline, CDR1 MNHEY and CDR2 SMNVEV (reference sequence). Trimming took 1 base from V and 0 from J, leaving 12 bases between them. CDR3 sequence: CASSLFSRGATNEKLFF. Here the CDR3 DNA reads TGTGCCAGCAGTTTATTTAGCAGGGGCGCAACTAATGAAAAACTGTTTTTT.

The chain is built from TRBV2 and TRBJ2-1; TRBD2 is a possible D gene (5 bases). Trimming removed 4 bases at V and 9 bases at J, with 10 bases between. Germline CDR1 and CDR2: SNHLY and FYNNEI. There are 12 residues in the CDR3. CDR3 DNA sequence: TGTGCCAGCAGTGGGACTTTGGGTGAGCAGTTCTTC. Translated, it gives CASSGTLGEQFF.

The rearrangement joins TRBV18 to TRBJ1-2, with D possibly matching TRBD1 (5 bases). Trimming removed 3 bases from V and 6 bases from J, with 14 bases in between. CDR3 length: 14 amino acids. From germline, CDR1 is KGHSH and CDR2 LQKENI. CDR3 sequence reads: CASSPGLGEDGYTF. CDR3 DNA sequence: TGTGCCAGCTCACCGGGACTCGGCGAGGATGGCTACACCTTC.

The chain couples TRBV6-5 to TRBJ2-7, with TRBD1 matching over 9 bases. The V gene end was trimmed by 6 bases and the J gene end by 6 bases; junction bases not matched to a gene: 9. The CDR3 sequence is 14 residues long. In germline, CDR1 is MNHEY, CDR2 SVGAGI. This CDR3 reads CASRGTGQSGEQYF. CDR3 DNA: TGTGCCAGCAGGGGGACAGGGCAAAGCGGCGAGCAGTACTTC.

The V call is TRBV25-1, the J call TRBJ2-2; D possibly corresponds to TRBD1 (6 bases). This CDR3 is built from 12 residues. Germline V CDR1 and CDR2: MGHDK, SYGVNS. The V and J ends lost 6 bases and 8 bases respectively, with 10 bases between them. This CDR3 reads CASRSGEGELFF. CDR3 nucleotide sequence: TGTGCCAGCAGATCAGGGGAAGGGGAGCTGTTTTTT.

For the CDR3, the DNA is TGTGCCAGCAGTGGGGGGAAAGCTAGCGGGGCGAACACCGGGGAGCTGTTTTTT. Protein: CASSGGKASGANTGELFF. The V gene is TRBV6-1, the J gene TRBJ2-2; 9 nucleotides agree with TRBD2. CDR1 and CDR2 (germline): MNHNS, SASEGT. J was trimmed by 0 bases and V by 4 bases; bases with no gene match: 9. This CDR3 contains 18 residues.

The chain carries TRBV27 and TRBJ2-3; 7 bases are shared with TRBD2. Unmatched junction bases numbered 9, after V lost 5 bases and J lost 4 bases. CDR1 is MNHEY and CDR2 is SMNVEV in the germline V gene (reference sequence). This CDR3 comprises 15 residues. CDR3 nucleotide sequence: TGTGCCAGCAGTAAGGCTAGCGGCCCTCCAGATACGCAGTATTTT. This sequence encodes CASSKASGPPDTQYF.

V and J are TRBV27 and TRBJ1-2; TRBD1 aligns across 8 bases. CDR3 length: 14 amino acids. The trim removed 6 bases at V and 8 bases at J, leaving 11 bases unmatched. Germline V gene lookup returns CDR1 MNHEY and CDR2 SMNVEV (reference sequence). The CDR3 DNA reads TGTGCCAGCAGGGCTCTGACAGGGGCAGGGGGCTACACCTTC. Its translation is CASRALTGAGGYTF.

The rearrangement uses TRBV27 and TRBJ2-1; the match to TRBD2 covers 15 bases. CDR1 is MNHEY, CDR2 SMNVEV, per germline (reference sequence). V dropped 5 bases and J dropped 10; count of bases not matched to a gene: 6. This CDR3 comprises 15 residues. CDR3 in DNA: TGTGCCAGCAGTAGGGGACTAGCGGGAGGTTGGGAGCAGTTCTTC. Protein: CASSRGLAGGWEQFF.

This clone appeared once. The chain has TRBV7-9 and TRBJ1-2; 7 bases are a match to TRBD1. V was clipped by 0 bases and J by 10 bases; unmatched bases: 5. The CDR3 length is 13 residues. Germline V lookup: CDR1 SEHNR, CDR2 FQNEAQ (reference sequence). The CDR3 DNA reads as TGTGCCAGCAGCTTAGCGGGGACAGAGATCTACACCTTC. Protein: CASSLAGTEIYTF.

The chain's CDR3 is CASSDPGQVGGTEAFF. CDR3 sequence (DNA): TGTGCCAGCAGTGACCCCGGACAGGTTGGAGGCACTGAAGCTTTCTTT. The gene calls are TRBV6-1 and TRBJ1-1; TRBD1 matches 7 bases. Germline V gives CDR1 MNHNS, CDR2 SASEGT. This CDR3 is 16 amino acids long. V lost 3 bases to trimming and J lost 4 bases; unmatched junction nucleotides: 11.

This clone was seen once. The V and J genes are TRBV10-1 and TRBJ1-3, with TRBD1 matching 7 bases. Germline V CDR1 and CDR2: WNHNN, SYGVQD (reference sequence). The CDR3 has 13 amino acids. V was clipped by 5 bases and J by 7 bases; unmatched bases: 5. The CDR3 reads CASSPTGANTIYF. The CDR3 region has the DNA TGCGCCAGCAGTCCCACAGGGGCGAACACCATATATTTT.

The J gene is TRBJ1-1, the V gene TRBV28; D might be TRBD1 (6 bases). Germline CDR1 and CDR2: MDHEN and SYDVKM. V lost 7 bases and J lost 2, with 23 bases in between. The CDR3 has 17 amino acids. The DNA of the CDR3 is TGTGCCAGCAACGAATTAAGGGGGATGGGGGTAAACACTGAAGCTTTCTTT. Its translation is CASNELRGMGVNTEAFF.

The CDR3 region is CAWRRLAGELRNEQFF. CDR3 in DNA: TGTGCCTGGAGGCGACTAGCGGGAGAGTTGCGCAATGAGCAGTTCTTC. The chain uses TRBV30 and TRBJ2-1; 12 bases line up with TRBD2. J lost 6 bases, V lost 3 bases, and 9 bases had no gene match. Germline values: CDR1 GTSNPN, CDR2 SVGIG (reference sequence). This CDR3 spans 16 amino acids.

This clone was found once. The chain employs TRBV5-1 and TRBJ2-2, with 7 positions matching TRBD2. The V and J ends lost 7 bases and 4 bases, in that order; junction bases with no gene match: 13. Germline values: CDR1 SGHRS, CDR2 YFSETQ. The CDR3 runs 16 residues. CDR3 in amino acids: CASGYGGGGSTGELFF. As DNA, the CDR3 is TGCGCCAGCGGATACGGTGGGGGAGGGAGCACCGGGGAGCTGTTTTTT. The full variable domain, completed using reference TRBV5-1 and TRBJ2-2, is KAGVTQTPRYLIKTRGQQVTLSCSPISGHRSVSWYQQTPGQGLQFLFEYFSETQRNKGNFPGRFSGRQFSNSRSEMNVSTLELGDSALYLCASGYGGGGSTGELFFGEGSRLTVL.

This chain connects TRBV19 to TRBJ1-1, with TRBD1 identical over 7 bases. Germline V gene sequence: CDR1 LNHDA, CDR2 SQIVND (reference sequence). The CDR3 spans 14 residues. The V and J ends lost 6 bases and 3 bases, in that order; junction bases with no gene match: 7. The CDR3 protein is CASSTRDSYTEAFF. CDR3 nucleotide sequence: TGTGCCAGTAGCACCCGGGACAGCTACACTGAAGCTTTCTTT.

This clone has more than one count but fewer than ten. This chain joins TRBV9 and TRBJ1-3; 8 bases align to TRBD1. This CDR3 is built from 16 residues. The ends lost 3 bases at V and 0 bases at J; junction bases unmatched: 5. CDR1 is SGDLS and CDR2 is YYNGEE in the germline V gene. CDR3 sequence (DNA): TGTGCCAGCAGCGCCCGACAGGGGCGCTCTGGAAACACCATATATTTT. Residues: CASSARQGRSGNTIYF.

V is TRBV3-1 (or the pseudogene TRBV3-2) and J is TRBJ1-2; 7 bases are a match to TRBD1. This CDR3 is built from 15 residues. J was trimmed by 5 bases and V by 4 bases; bases with no gene match: 10. Per the germline V gene, CDR1 is LGHDT and CDR2 is YNNKEL (reference sequence). This CDR3 is CASSRRGGADYGYTF. The CDR3 DNA reads TGTGCCAGCAGCCGAAGAGGGGGCGCTGATTATGGCTACACCTTC.

CDR3 amino acids: CASSRGRSSSYNSPLHF. DNA for the CDR3: TGCGCCAGCAGCCGAGGAAGAAGCTCCTCCTATAATTCACCCCTCCACTTT. The chain couples TRBV4-3 to TRBJ1-6; D is unclear. Germline-derived CDR1 and CDR2 are LGHNA and YSLEER. The CDR3 contains 17 residues. The V end was cut by 4 bases, the J end by 0 bases, with 13 bases between.

This clone was detected only a few times. The V and J genes are TRBV21-1 and TRBJ1-1. TRBV21-1 is annotated as a pseudogene. CDR3 size: 11 residues. The DNA for the CDR3 is TGTGCCAGCAAGCGATGGACTGAAGCTTTCTTT. Translation: CASKRWTEAFF.

V usage is TRBV28 and J usage is TRBJ1-5; no clear D gene. The CDR3 is 12 residues long. V lost 5 bases, J lost 9 bases, and 11 bases lay in between. Germline loops: CDR1 MDHEN, CDR2 SYDVKM. CDR3 protein: CASSPVFPPQHF. As DNA, the CDR3 is TGTGCCAGCAGTCCAGTTTTTCCGCCCCAGCATTTT.